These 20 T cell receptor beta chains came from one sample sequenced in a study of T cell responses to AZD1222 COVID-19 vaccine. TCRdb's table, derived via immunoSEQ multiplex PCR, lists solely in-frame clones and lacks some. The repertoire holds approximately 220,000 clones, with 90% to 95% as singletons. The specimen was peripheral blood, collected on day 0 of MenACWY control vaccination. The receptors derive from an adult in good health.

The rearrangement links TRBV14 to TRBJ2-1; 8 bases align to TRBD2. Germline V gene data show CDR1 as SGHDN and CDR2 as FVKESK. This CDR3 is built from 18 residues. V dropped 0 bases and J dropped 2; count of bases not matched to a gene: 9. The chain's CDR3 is CASSQDLGSGGPYNEQFF. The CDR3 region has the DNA TGTGCCAGCAGCCAAGATTTAGGGAGCGGGGGACCCTACAATGAGCAGTTCTTC.

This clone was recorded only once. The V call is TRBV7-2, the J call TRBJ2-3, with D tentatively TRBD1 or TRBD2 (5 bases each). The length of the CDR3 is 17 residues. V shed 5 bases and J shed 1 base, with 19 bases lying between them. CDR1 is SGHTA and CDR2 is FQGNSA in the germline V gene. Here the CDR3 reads CASSPQPMGRGTDTQYF. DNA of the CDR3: TGTGCCAGCAGCCCCCAACCAATGGGGCGGGGCACAGATACGCAGTATTTT.

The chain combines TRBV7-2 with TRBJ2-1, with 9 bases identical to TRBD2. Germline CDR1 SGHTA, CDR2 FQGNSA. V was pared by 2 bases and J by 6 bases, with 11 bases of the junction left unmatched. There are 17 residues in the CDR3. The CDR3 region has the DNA TGTGCCAGCAGCTTACGCGGGGGGGCCATCTTCGGCAATGAGCAGTTCTTC. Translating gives CASSLRGGAIFGNEQFF.

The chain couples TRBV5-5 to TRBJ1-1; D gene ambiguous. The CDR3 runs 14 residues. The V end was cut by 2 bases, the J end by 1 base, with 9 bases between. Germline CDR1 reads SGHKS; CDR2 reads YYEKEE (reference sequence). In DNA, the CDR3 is TGTGCCAGCAGCTTTCGGGGTCAGAACACTGAAGCTTTCTTT. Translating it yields CASSFRGQNTEAFF.

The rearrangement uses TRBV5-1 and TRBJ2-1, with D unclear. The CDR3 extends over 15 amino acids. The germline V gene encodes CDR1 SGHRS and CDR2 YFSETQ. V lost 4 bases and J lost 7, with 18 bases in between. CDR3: CASSHLWGSGNEQFF. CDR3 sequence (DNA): TGCGCCAGCAGCCACCTCTGGGGTTCGGGTAATGAGCAGTTCTTC.

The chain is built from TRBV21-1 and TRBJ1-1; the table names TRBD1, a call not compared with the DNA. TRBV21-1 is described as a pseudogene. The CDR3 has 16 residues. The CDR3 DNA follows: TGTGCCAGCAGCAAAGAGGACAGGGGGTTAGTAGCTGAAGCTTTCTTT. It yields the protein CASSKEDRGLVAEAFF.

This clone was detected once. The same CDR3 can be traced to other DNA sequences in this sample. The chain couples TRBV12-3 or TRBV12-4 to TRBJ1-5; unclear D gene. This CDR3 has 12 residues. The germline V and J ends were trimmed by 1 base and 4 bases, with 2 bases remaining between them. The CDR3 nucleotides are TGTGCCAGCAGTTTAGGGAATCAGCCCCAGCATTTT. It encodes CASSLGNQPQHF.

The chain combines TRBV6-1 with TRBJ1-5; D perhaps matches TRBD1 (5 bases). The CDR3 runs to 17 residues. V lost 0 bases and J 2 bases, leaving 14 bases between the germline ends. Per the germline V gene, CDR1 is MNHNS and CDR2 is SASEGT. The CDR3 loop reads CASSEAGRAGRNQPQHF. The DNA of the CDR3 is TGTGCCAGCAGTGAAGCTGGTAGGGCAGGGCGCAATCAGCCCCAGCATTTT.

CDR3 protein: CASRTTSGVPRNIQYF. The CDR3 nucleotides read TGTGCCAGCAGGACCACTAGCGGGGTCCCCCGGAACATTCAGTACTTC. This sequence joins TRBV2 and TRBJ2-4; 10 bases match TRBD2. V gave up 6 bases and J gave up 7 bases; unmatched junction bases: 12. CDR3 length: 16 residues. CDR1 and CDR2 (germline): SNHLY, FYNNEI.

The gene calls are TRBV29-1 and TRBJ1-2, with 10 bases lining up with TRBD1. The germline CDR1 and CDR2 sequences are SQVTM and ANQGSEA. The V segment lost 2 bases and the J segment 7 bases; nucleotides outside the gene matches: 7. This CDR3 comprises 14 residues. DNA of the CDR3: TGCAGCGTTGAACCCTCGGACAGGGGGGTTGGCTACACCTTC. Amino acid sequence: CSVEPSDRGVGYTF.

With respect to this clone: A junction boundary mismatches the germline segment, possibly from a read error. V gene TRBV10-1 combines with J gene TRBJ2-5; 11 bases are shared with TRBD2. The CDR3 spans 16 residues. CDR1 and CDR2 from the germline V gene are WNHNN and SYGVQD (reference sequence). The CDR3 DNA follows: TGCGCCAGCAGGTCCGGGACTAGCGGTTATAAAGATACCCAGTACTTC. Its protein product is CASRSGTSGYKDTQYF.

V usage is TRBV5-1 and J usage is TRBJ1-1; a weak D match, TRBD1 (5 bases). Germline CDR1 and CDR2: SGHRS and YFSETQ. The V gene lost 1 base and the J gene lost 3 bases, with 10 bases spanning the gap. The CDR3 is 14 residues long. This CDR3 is CASSLTGVDTEAFF. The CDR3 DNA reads TGCGCCAGCAGCTTGACAGGTGTGGACACTGAAGCTTTCTTT.

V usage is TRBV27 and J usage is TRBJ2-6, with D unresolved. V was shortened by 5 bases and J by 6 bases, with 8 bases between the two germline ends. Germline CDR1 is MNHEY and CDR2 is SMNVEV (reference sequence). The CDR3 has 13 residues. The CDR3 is CASSALMANVLTF. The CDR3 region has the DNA TGTGCCAGCAGTGCCCTAATGGCCAACGTCCTGACTTTC.

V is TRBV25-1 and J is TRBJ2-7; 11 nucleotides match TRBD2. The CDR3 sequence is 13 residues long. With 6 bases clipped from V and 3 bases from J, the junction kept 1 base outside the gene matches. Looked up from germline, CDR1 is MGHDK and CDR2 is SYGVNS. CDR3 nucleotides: TGTGCCAGCAGACTAGCGGGGGACTACGAGCAGTACTTC. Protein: CASRLAGDYEQYF.

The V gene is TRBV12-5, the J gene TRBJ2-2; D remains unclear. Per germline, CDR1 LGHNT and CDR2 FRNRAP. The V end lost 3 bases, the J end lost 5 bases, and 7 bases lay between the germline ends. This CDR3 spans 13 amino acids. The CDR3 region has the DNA TGTGCTAGTGGTTTCGGGTTGACCGGGGAGCTGTTTTTT. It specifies CASGFGLTGELFF.

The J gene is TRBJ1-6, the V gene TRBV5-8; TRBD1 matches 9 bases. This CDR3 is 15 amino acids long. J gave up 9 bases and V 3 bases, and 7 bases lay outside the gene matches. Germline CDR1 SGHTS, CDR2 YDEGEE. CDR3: CASSWGDRDGSPLHF. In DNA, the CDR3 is TGTGCCAGCAGCTGGGGGGACAGGGACGGTTCACCCCTCCACTTT.

This chain's CDR3 is CASSSDRGEKLFF. CDR3 DNA: TGTGCCAGCAGCTCAGACAGGGGAGAAAAACTGTTTTTT. J is TRBJ1-4 and V is TRBV7-2, with 8 nucleotides matching TRBD1. The CDR3 is made up of 13 amino acids. CDR1 and CDR2 (germline): SGHTA, FQGNSA. V lost 4 bases to trimming and J lost 8 bases; unmatched junction nucleotides: 3.

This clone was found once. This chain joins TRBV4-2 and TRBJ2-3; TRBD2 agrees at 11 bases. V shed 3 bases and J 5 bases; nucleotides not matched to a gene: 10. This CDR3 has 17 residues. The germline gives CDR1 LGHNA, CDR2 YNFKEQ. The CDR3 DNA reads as TGTGCCAGCAGCCAGGCTATAGCGGGGGGGCCTGAAGATACGCAGTATTTT. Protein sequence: CASSQAIAGGPEDTQYF.

CDR3 sequence reads: CASRRGLNTEAFF. The CDR3 DNA reads as TGTGCCAGCAGGCGCGGTCTGAACACTGAAGCTTTCTTT. This chain uses TRBV6-5 with TRBJ1-1; D uncertain. CDR3 length equals 13 residues. Per germline, CDR1 MNHEY and CDR2 SVGAGI. Trimming removed 6 bases at V and 0 bases at J, with 8 bases between.

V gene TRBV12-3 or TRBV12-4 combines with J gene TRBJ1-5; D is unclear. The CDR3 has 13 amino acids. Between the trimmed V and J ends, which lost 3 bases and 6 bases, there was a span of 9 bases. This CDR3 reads CASSFHARQPQHF. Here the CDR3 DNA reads TGTGCCAGCAGTTTCCACGCCCGTCAGCCCCAGCATTTT.